This T cell receptor beta chain was found in a study of vaccination and CD4 T cells after COVID-19. The junction had 9 bases not matched to a gene; V was cut back by 4 bases and J by 7 bases. Germline-derived CDR1 and CDR2 are SGHRS and YFSETQ. This CDR3 comprises 14 residues. This clonotype was seen only a few times. What it binds is not known. An Oncomine TCR Beta short-read assay was used to sequence the DNA from cultured CD4+ T cells. A single record per CDR3 protein comes from TCRdb applying MiXCR to the PCR reads. The sample lists about 15,000 distinct CDR3 sequences; 20% to 25% were seen once. Treatment: roughly 10-day PBMC culture with coronavirus spike peptide pools or control peptides (ViraFEST assay).

This sequence originates from a human donor who received a COVID-19 vaccine. The sample was CD4+ T cells from blood, cultured in vitro, taken before SARS-CoV-2 vaccination. This chain connects TRBV5-1 to TRBJ1-2; 8 positions agree with TRBD1. The CDR3 here is CASSPATDRAGYTF. CDR3 DNA sequence: TGCGCCAGCAGCCCGGCCACGGACAGGGCTGGCTACACCTTC.